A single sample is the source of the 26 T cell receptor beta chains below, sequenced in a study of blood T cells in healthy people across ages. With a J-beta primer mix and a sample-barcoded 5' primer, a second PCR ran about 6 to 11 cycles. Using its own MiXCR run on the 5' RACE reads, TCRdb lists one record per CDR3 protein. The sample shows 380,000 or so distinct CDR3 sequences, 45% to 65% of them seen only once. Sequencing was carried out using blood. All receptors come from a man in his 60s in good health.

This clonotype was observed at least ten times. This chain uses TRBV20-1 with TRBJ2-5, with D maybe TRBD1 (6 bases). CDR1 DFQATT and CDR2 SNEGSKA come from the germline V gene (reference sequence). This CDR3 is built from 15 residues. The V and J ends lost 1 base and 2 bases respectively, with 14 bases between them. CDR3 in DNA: TGCAGTGCTAGAGTCGTACCAGGGGTTCAAGAGACCCAGTACTTC. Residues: CSARVVPGVQETQYF.

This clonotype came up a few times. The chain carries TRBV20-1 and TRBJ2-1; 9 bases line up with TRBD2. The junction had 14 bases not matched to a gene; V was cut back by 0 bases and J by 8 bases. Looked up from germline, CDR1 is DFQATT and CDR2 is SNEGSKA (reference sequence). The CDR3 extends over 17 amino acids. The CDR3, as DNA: TGCAGTGCTAGAGATCCCGGGGGTAGCGGGAGATCCGATGAGCAGTTCTTC. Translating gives CSARDPGGSGRSDEQFF.

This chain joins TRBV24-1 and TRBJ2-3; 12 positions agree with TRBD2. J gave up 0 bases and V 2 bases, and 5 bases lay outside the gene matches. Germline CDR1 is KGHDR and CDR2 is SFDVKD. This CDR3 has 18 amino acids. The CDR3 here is CATSDSFGLAGSTDTQYF. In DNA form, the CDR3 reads TGTGCCACCAGTGATTCCTTCGGACTAGCGGGGAGCACAGATACGCAGTATTTT.

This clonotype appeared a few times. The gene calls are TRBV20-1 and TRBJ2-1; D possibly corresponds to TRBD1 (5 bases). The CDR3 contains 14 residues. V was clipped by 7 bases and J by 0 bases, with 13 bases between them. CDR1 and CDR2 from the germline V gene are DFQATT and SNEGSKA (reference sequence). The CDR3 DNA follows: TGCAGTGGAAACCCCCAGGGCTCCTACAATGAGCAGTTCTTC. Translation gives CSGNPQGSYNEQFF.

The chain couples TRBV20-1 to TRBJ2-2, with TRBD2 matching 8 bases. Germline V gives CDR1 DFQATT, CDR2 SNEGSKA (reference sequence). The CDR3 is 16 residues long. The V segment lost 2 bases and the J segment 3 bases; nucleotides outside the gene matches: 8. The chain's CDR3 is CSARPSGRMYTGELFF. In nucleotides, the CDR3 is TGCAGTGCTAGACCGAGCGGGAGAATGTACACCGGGGAGCTGTTTTTT.

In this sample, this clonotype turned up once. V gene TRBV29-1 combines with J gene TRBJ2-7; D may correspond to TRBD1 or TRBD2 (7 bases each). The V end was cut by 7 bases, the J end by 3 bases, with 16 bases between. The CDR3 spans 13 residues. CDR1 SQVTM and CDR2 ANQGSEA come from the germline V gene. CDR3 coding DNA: TGCAGCGGGGGGGGACAGTCAGTCTACGAGCAGTACTTC. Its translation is CSGGGQSVYEQYF.

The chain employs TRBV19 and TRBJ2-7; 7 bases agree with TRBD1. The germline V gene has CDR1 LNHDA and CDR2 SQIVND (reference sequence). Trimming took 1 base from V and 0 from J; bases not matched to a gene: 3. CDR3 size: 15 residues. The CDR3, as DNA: TGTGCCAGTAGTATAGCAGGGGGTCACTCCTACGAGCAGTACTTC. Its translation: CASSIAGGHSYEQYF. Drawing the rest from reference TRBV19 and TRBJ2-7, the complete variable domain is DGGITQSPKYLFRKEGQNVTLSCEQNLNHDAMYWYRQDPGQGLRLIYYSQIVNDFQKGDIAEGYSVSREKKESFPLTVTSAQKNPTAFYLCASSIAGGHSYEQYFGPGTRLTVT.

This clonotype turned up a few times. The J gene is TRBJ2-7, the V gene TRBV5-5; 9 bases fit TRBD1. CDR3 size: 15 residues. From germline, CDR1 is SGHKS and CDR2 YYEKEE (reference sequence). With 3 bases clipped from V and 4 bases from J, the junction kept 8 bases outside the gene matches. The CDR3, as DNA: TGTGCCAGCAGCTACCGGACAGGGGAATCTTACGAGCAGTACTTC. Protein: CASSYRTGESYEQYF.

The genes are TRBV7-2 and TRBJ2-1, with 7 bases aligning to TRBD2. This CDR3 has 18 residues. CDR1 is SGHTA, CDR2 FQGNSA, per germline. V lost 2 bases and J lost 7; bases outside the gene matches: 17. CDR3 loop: CASSLMAGRGLKGNEQFF. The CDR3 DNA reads TGTGCCAGCAGCTTAATGGCGGGGAGGGGTTTAAAGGGTAATGAGCAGTTCTTC.

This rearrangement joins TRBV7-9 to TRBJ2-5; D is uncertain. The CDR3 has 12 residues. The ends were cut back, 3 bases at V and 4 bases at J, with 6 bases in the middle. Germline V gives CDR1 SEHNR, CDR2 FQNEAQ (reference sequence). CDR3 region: CASSLVSETQYF. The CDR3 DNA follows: TGTGCCAGCAGCTTGGTTTCAGAGACCCAGTACTTC.

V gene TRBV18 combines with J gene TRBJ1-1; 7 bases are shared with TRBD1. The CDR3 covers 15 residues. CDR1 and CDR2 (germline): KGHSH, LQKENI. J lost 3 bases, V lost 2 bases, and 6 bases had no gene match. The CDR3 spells CASSPRGQVDTEAFF. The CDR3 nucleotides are TGTGCCAGCTCACCAAGGGGGCAGGTGGACACTGAAGCTTTCTTT. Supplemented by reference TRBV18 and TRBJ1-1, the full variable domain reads NAGVMQNPRHLVRRRGQEARLRCSPMKGHSHVYWYRQLPEEGLKFMVYLQKENIIDESGMPKERFSAEFPKEGPSILRIQQVVRGDSAAYFCASSPRGQVDTEAFFGQGTRLTVV.

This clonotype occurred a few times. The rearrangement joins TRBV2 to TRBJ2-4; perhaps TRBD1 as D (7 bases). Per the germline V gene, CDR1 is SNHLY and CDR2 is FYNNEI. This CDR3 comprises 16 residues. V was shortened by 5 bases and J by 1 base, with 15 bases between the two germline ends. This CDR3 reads CASSSQGGLAKNIQYF. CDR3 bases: TGTGCCAGCAGTAGCCAGGGGGGTTTGGCCAAAAACATTCAGTACTTC.

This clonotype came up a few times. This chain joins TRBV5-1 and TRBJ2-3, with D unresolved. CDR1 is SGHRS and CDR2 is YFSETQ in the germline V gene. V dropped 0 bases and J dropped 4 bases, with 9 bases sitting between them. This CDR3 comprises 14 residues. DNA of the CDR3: TGCGCCAGCAGCTTGGAGTTACGGCCAGATACGCAGTATTTT. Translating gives CASSLELRPDTQYF.

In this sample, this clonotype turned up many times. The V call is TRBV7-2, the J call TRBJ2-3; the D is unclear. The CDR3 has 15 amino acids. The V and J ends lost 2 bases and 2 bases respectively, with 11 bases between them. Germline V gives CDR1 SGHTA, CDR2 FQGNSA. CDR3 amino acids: CASSLSVSNTDTQYF. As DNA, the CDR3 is TGTGCCAGCAGCTTATCGGTCTCAAACACAGATACGCAGTATTTT. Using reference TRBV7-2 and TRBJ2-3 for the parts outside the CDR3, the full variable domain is GAGVSQSPSNKVTEKGKDVELRCDPISGHTALYWYRQSLGQGLEFLIYFQGNSAPDKSGLPSDRFSAERTGGSVSTLTIQRTQQEDSAVYLCASSLSVSNTDTQYFGPGTRLTVL.

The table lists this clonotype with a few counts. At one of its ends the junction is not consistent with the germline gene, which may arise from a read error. The CDR3 DNA follows: TGCAGTGCAAGAGCTCTAGCGGGGCTGCCGGAGACCCAGTACTTC. It specifies CSARALAGLPETQYF. The chain couples TRBV20-1 to TRBJ2-5; TRBD2 agrees at 9 bases. The CDR3 is made up of 15 amino acids. CDR1 is DFQATT, CDR2 SNEGSKA, per germline (reference sequence).

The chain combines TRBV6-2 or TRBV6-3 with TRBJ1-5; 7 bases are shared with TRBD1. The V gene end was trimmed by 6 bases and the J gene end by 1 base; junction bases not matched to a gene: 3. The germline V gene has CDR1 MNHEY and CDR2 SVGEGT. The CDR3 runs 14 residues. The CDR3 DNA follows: TGTGCCAGCAGCCGGGACAGCAGCAATCAGCCCCAGCATTTT. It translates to CASSRDSSNQPQHF.

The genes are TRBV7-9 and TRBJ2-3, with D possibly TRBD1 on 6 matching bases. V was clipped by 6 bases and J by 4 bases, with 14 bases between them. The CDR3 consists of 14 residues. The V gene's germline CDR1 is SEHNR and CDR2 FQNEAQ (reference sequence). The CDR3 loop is CASRAGTPPDTQYF. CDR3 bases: TGTGCCAGCAGGGCCGGGACACCTCCAGATACGCAGTATTTT.

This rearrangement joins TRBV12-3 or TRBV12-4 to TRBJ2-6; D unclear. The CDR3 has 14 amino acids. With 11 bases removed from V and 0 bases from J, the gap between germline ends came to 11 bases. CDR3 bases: TGTGCCTCCAATCCAAGCTCTGGGGCCAACGTCCTGACTTTC. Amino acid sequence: CASNPSSGANVLTF.

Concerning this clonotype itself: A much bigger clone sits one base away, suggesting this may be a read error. CDR3 DNA: TGTGCCAGCAGCTTAAGCCTAGCCGGGACCCAGTACTTC. As protein: CASSLSLAGTQYF. This chain links TRBV7-2 with TRBJ2-5; the D gene is possibly TRBD2 (5 bases). The germline V gene has CDR1 SGHTA and CDR2 FQGNSA. The CDR3 covers 13 residues. V was trimmed by 2 bases and J by 7 bases, leaving 11 bases between them.

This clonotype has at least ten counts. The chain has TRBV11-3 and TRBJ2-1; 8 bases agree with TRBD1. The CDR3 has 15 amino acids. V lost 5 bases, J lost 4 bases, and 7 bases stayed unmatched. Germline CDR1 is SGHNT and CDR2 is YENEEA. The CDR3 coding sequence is TGTGCCAGCAGCACAAGACAGGGGTCATACAATGAGCAGTTCTTC. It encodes CASSTRQGSYNEQFF.

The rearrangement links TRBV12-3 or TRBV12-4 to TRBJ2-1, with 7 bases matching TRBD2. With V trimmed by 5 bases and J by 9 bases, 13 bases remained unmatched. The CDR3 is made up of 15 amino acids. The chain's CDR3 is CASSRGRAGFREQFF. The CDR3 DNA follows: TGTGCCAGCAGTCGGGGACGAGCGGGGTTTCGTGAGCAGTTCTTC.

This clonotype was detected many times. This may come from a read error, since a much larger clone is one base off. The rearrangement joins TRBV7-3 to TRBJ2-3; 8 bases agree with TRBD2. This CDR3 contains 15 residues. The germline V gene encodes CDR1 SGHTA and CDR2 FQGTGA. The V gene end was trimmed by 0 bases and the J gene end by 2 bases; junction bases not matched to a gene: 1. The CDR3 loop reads CASSLTSGNTDTQYF. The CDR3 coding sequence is TGTGCCAGCAGCTTAACTAGCGGGAACACAGATACGCAGTATTTT.

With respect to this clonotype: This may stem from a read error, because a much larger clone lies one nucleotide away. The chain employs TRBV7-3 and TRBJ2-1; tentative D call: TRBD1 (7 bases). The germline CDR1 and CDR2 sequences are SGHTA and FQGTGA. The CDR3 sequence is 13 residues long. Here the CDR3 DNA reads TGTGTCAGCAGCTGCCAGGGGGGCAATGAGCAGTTCTTC. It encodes CVSSCQGGNEQFF.

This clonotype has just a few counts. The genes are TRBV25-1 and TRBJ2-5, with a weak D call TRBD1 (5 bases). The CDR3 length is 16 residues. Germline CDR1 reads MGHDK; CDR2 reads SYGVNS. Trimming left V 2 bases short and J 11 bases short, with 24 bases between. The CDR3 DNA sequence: TGTGCCAGCAGTGAAGTGGGGCGCGGATGGTACAATGAGCAGTACTTC. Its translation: CASSEVGRGWYNEQYF.

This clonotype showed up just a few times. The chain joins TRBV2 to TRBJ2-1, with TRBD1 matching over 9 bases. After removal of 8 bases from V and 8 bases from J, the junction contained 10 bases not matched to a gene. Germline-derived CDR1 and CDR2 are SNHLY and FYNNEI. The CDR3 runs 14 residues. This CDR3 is CASPTGDRVDEQFF. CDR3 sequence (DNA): TGTGCCAGCCCCACCGGGGACAGGGTGGATGAGCAGTTCTTC.

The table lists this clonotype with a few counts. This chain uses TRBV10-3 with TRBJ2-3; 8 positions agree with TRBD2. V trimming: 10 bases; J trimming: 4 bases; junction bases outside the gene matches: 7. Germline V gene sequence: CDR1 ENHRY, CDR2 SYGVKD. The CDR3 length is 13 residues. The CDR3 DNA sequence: TGTGCCACCGAAGCGGGAGAGGCAGATACGCAGTATTTT. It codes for CATEAGEADTQYF.